This TCR beta chain was recorded in a study of T cell clonality in common variable immunodeficiency. General study points: CVID subjects had higher TCRbeta clonality than healthy controls, most marked in about a third. Reportedly, TCR beta sequences from common variable immunodeficiency showed fewer deletions and N-nucleotide insertions.

This clone has more than one count but fewer than ten. Its cognate antigen is unknown. Read sequence stops 3 residues before the CDR3 end, and the germline J gene provides the missing end. The repertoire was sequenced with immunoSEQ multiplex PCR; TCRdb's copy has only in-frame clones and lacks some. The specimen has approximately 29,000 clones, none found just once. The CDR3 covers 14 residues. Trimming removed 3 bases at V and 3 bases at J, with 11 bases between. Germline CDR1 is LNHDA and CDR2 is SQIVND (reference sequence). The specimen was peripheral blood mononuclear cells. The chain employs TRBV19 and TRBJ1-1, with TRBD1 as a possible D gene (6 bases). This TCR derives from a human donor with common variable immunodeficiency. CDR3 loop: CASSILSGDTEAFF. CDR3 bases read: TGTGCCAGTAGTATTCTATCAGGGGACACTGAA.